This T cell receptor (beta chain) is drawn from a study of blood T cells in healthy people across ages. Whole-study results and caveats: Donor CMV status was unknown, possibly confounding expanded clonotype changes. Calculation of diversity from one million T cells yielded estimates considered to be underestimates. The fall in TCR beta diversity per million T cells was roughly linear with age.

Every donor provided approximately 10 milliliters of peripheral blood. This clonotype was seen at least ten times. Its specificity is unknown. The CDR3 totals 17 residues. CDR1 KGHDR and CDR2 SFDVKD come from the germline V gene. Together with a sample-barcoded 5' primer, a J-beta primer mix was included in a second PCR lasting roughly 7 to 11 cycles. One entry per CDR3 protein, called by TCRdb with MiXCR from the 5' RACE reads. Among 790,000 or so distinct CDR3 sequences, more than 50% were seen once, and the ten largest hold roughly 24%. Input material: blood. The chain has TRBV24-1 and TRBJ2-1, with D possibly matching TRBD1 (6 bases). The J call may be mistaken, given a closer DNA end match to TRBJ2-7. This receptor was taken from a man in his forties or fifties in good health. The CDR3, as DNA: TGTGCCACCAGTGTTAGGAGCACAGGGATTTTCTACAATGAGCAGTACTTC. This sequence encodes CATSVRSTGIFYNEQYF.